This is a list of T cell receptor beta chains from one sample in a study of early T cells in non-severe SARS-CoV-2 infection. TCRdb re-derived calls from the 5' RACE reads in MiXCR, one entry per CDR3 protein. In the table there are 55,000 to 65,000 distinct CDR3 sequences, under 12% of which are singletons. The sequencing input was whole blood. The receptors stem from an adult who was a healthcare worker with PCR-confirmed SARS-CoV-2 infection or an uninfected control (not recorded which). Each CDR3 is given with its conserved first and last residue. The order of the fields is V gene, J gene, clone size, CDR3 protein. The listing skips clone size in some rows; elsewhere it reads once, few, many or a size class.

v_call: TRBV2; j_call: TRBJ2-7; clone_size: many; cdr3_aa: CASSGRDYNEQYF
v_call: TRBV7-2; j_call: TRBJ2-3; clone_size: NA; cdr3_aa: CASSLEPAQLAGGADTQYF
v_call: TRBV11-1; j_call: TRBJ2-5; clone_size: NA; cdr3_aa: CASSFLGGQETQYF
v_call: TRBV7-9; j_call: TRBJ1-5; clone_size: many; cdr3_aa: CASSPGILNQPQHF
v_call: TRBV29-1; j_call: TRBJ1-2; clone_size: few; cdr3_aa: CSVAGTGASNYGYTF
v_call: TRBV28; j_call: TRBJ2-7; clone_size: many; cdr3_aa: CASRPLGGRDEQYF
v_call: TRBV7-9; j_call: TRBJ1-2; clone_size: NA; cdr3_aa: CASSFDRGEYGYTF
v_call: TRBV6-1; j_call: TRBJ2-7; clone_size: many; cdr3_aa: CASSHSDDIYEQYF
v_call: TRBV19; j_call: TRBJ2-1; clone_size: few; cdr3_aa: CASSIQGGNEQFF
v_call: TRBV13; j_call: TRBJ1-6; clone_size: many; cdr3_aa: CASSLTYSGALHF
v_call: TRBV3-1; j_call: TRBJ2-7; clone_size: many; cdr3_aa: CASSPATGTYEQYF
v_call: TRBV10-3; j_call: TRBJ1-2; clone_size: few; cdr3_aa: CAIGAHTPGGYTF
v_call: TRBV5-1; j_call: TRBJ2-3; clone_size: NA; cdr3_aa: CASSLLMIGGGDTQYF
v_call: TRBV6-2/TRBV6-3; j_call: TRBJ2-5; clone_size: few; cdr3_aa: CASSYSSDPDSLQETQYF
v_call: TRBV5-1; j_call: TRBJ2-7; clone_size: many; cdr3_aa: CASSSNLPSVEQYF
v_call: TRBV29-1; j_call: TRBJ2-1; clone_size: many; cdr3_aa: CSEGHNEQFF
v_call: TRBV4-3; j_call: TRBJ1-3; clone_size: NA; cdr3_aa: CASSQDVPGGSSGNTIYF
v_call: TRBV29-1; j_call: TRBJ1-1; clone_size: NA; cdr3_aa: CSVGLMRAFF
v_call: TRBV7-9; j_call: TRBJ2-1; clone_size: NA; cdr3_aa: CASSPLGTSGVGQFF
v_call: TRBV6-6; j_call: TRBJ1-6; clone_size: many; cdr3_aa: CASSKQNSPLHF
v_call: TRBV2; j_call: TRBJ2-5; clone_size: few; cdr3_aa: CASKSDRGRETQYF
v_call: TRBV7-9; j_call: TRBJ1-4; clone_size: many; cdr3_aa: CASSSLEKLFF
v_call: TRBV7-9; j_call: TRBJ1-6; clone_size: many; cdr3_aa: CASRNTGDNSPLHF
v_call: TRBV4-3; j_call: TRBJ2-1; clone_size: NA; cdr3_aa: CASSQESGSEQFF
v_call: TRBV2; j_call: TRBJ2-6; clone_size: many; cdr3_aa: CASSGRRQYFSGANVLTF
v_call: TRBV10-3; j_call: TRBJ1-5; clone_size: NA; cdr3_aa: CAISESEGSPNQPQHF
v_call: TRBV28; j_call: TRBJ2-3; clone_size: many; cdr3_aa: CASSFLAGTDTQYF
v_call: TRBV11-2; j_call: TRBJ2-7; clone_size: NA; cdr3_aa: CASRLDINTYEQYF
v_call: TRBV20-1; j_call: TRBJ2-3; clone_size: NA; cdr3_aa: CSALFLAGVTDTQYF
v_call: TRBV6-2/TRBV6-3; j_call: TRBJ2-4; clone_size: few; cdr3_aa: CASSSTAGGLGDIQYF
v_call: TRBV18; j_call: TRBJ2-3; clone_size: few; cdr3_aa: CASSPLPRTDTQYF